This is a list of T cell receptor beta chains from one sample in a study of identical twins. TCRdb recomputed calls from the 5' RACE reads with MiXCR, one row per CDR3 protein. The data hold some 240,000 distinct CDR3 sequences, with more than 9% observed a single time. The sequencing sample was made of memory T cells sorted from blood. All receptors come from a man aged 45-65 years in good health. The CDR3 runs from the conserved cysteine through the conserved F or W. A D gene is named only where the DNA matches it firmly. The size of a clone is reported for some rows only, either as once, few or many, or as a class for expanded clones.

few	TRBJ2-7	TRBV10-3	TRBD2	CATAASGTYEQYF	TGTGCCACCGCGGCTAGCGGAACCTACGAGCAGTACTTC
many	TRBJ2-3	TRBV5-1	TRBD2	CASSADSGASGGTDTQYF	TGCGCCAGCAGCGCGGACTCCGGGGCTAGCGGGGGGACAGATACGCAGTATTTT
many	TRBJ2-7	TRBV6-2/TRBV6-3	.	CASSPRGVLKDEQYF	TGTGCCAGCAGTCCCCGTGGGGTCCTGAAGGACGAGCAGTACTTC
.	TRBJ2-6	TRBV4-2	.	CASSPRQGAVLYGLTGANVLTF	TGTGCCAGCAGCCCCCGCCAGGGTGCGGTTTTGTATGGATTGACTGGGGCCAACGTCCTGACTTTC
few	TRBJ2-1	TRBV7-7	TRBD2	CASSSLAGTYNEQFF	TGTGCTAGCAGTTCCCTAGCGGGGACCTACAATGAGCAGTTCTTC
many	TRBJ2-1	TRBV7-2	.	CASSSRGLEQFF	TGTGCCAGCAGCTCCCGGGGTCTTGAGCAGTTCTTC
.	TRBJ2-6	TRBV11-1	TRBD1	CASSPRLGTGRSGANVLTF	TGTGCCAGCAGCCCAAGGTTGGGGACAGGGAGATCTGGGGCCAACGTCCTGACTTTC
.	TRBJ2-7	TRBV6-2/TRBV6-3	TRBD2	CASTETSGGYEQYF	TGTGCCAGCACCGAGACTAGCGGGGGCTACGAGCAGTACTTC
many	TRBJ2-1	TRBV4-2	TRBD1	CASSQDRGTGINEQFF	TGTGCCAGCAGCCAAGATCGGGGGACAGGGATCAATGAGCAGTTCTTC
.	TRBJ1-6	TRBV11-2	.	CASSLDRASQYSYNSPLHF	TGTGCCAGCAGCTTAGATCGGGCTTCACAGTACTCCTATAATTCACCCCTCCACTTT
few	TRBJ2-7	TRBV3-1	TRBD1	CASSSIGQGAVEQYF	TGTGCCAGCAGTTCTATAGGACAGGGGGCAGTGGAGCAGTACTTC
.	TRBJ1-2	TRBV7-2	.	CASSFDSGYTF	TGTGCCAGCAGCTTCGACAGTGGCTACACCTTC
few	TRBJ2-7	TRBV4-2	.	CASSQGPEGEQYF	TGTGCCAGCAGCCAAGGGCCAGAAGGCGAGCAGTACTTC
.	TRBJ1-5	TRBV20-1	.	CSARNEEDDQPQHF	TGCAGTGCTCGAAATGAGGAGGACGATCAGCCCCAGCATTTT
.	TRBJ1-4	TRBV7-9	.	CASSLGWANEKLFF	TGTGCCAGCAGCTTAGGGTGGGCCAATGAAAAACTGTTTTTT
.	TRBJ2-2	TRBV29-1	.	CSVSTDNSGELFF	TGCAGCGTCTCGACAGACAATTCCGGGGAGCTGTTTTTT
.	TRBJ2-7	TRBV7-9	.	CASSLGQEPYEQYF	TGTGCCAGCAGCTTAGGACAGGAACCCTACGAGCAGTACTTC
many	TRBJ2-1	TRBV20-1	.	CSPRGQLGNNEQFF	TGCAGTCCCCGCGGACAGTTAGGGAACAATGAGCAGTTCTTC
few	TRBJ2-3	TRBV4-3	.	CASSEGGRKPDTQYF	TGCGCCAGCAGTGAGGGGGGGCGAAAGCCAGATACGCAGTATTTT
many	TRBJ2-5	TRBV6-1	TRBD2	CASSRLTGGREETQYF	TGTGCCAGCAGTAGGCTGACGGGAGGACGTGAGGAGACCCAGTACTTC
many	TRBJ1-4	TRBV2	.	CASSVLQGVNEKLFF	TGTGCCAGCAGTGTTTTGCAGGGAGTTAATGAAAAACTGTTTTTT
few	TRBJ2-7	TRBV10-1	.	CASSDSGTLRYEQYF	TGCGCCAGCAGTGATTCCGGGACCTTAAGATACGAGCAGTACTTC
many	TRBJ2-5	TRBV10-3	.	CAISDGETQYF	TGTGCCATCAGTGACGGGGAGACCCAGTACTTC
many	TRBJ2-1	TRBV10-3	TRBD2	CAIRPSTSGGYNEQFF	TGTGCCATCAGACCCTCGACTAGCGGGGGGTACAATGAGCAGTTCTTC
.	TRBJ1-5	TRBV7-9	.	CASSSTGNQPQHF	TGTGCCAGCAGCTCGACAGGCAATCAGCCCCAGCATTTT
many	TRBJ1-2	TRBV14	.	CASSHLSRGTNYGYTF	TGTGCCAGCAGCCATCTGTCCAGGGGAACTAACTATGGCTACACCTTC
.	TRBJ2-3	TRBV4-2	.	CASSQAERVPLKYF	TGTGCCAGCAGCCAAGCCGAGCGGGTTCCCCTCAAGTATTTT
many	TRBJ2-7	TRBV3-1	TRBD1	CASSRKPGQDSYEQYF	TGTGCCAGCAGCCGGAAGCCGGGACAGGACTCCTACGAGCAGTACTTC
.	TRBJ1-4	TRBV7-2	.	CASSWDMSQKQLFF	TGTGCCAGCAGCTGGGACATGAGCCAGAAGCAACTGTTTTTT
.	TRBJ2-3	TRBV9	TRBD1	CASSARQGVTDTQYF	TGTGCCAGCAGCGCCCGACAGGGGGTCACAGATACGCAGTATTTT
many	TRBJ2-5	TRBV11-2	.	CASSLVRADQETQYF	TGTGCCAGCAGCTTAGTTAGGGCAGACCAAGAGACCCAGTACTTC
many	TRBJ2-1	TRBV5-1	.	CASSLGGMYNEQFF	TGCGCCAGCAGCTTGGGCGGGATGTACAATGAGCAGTTCTTC
.	TRBJ2-1	TRBV12-3/TRBV12-4	TRBD2	CASRLRGLAGGGSNNEQFF	TGTGCCAGCCGACTCCGGGGACTAGCGGGAGGAGGGAGTAACAATGAGCAGTTCTTC
few	TRBJ2-1	TRBV19	TRBD2	CASGGTSPNEQFF	TGTGCCAGCGGAGGGACTAGTCCCAATGAGCAGTTCTTC
.	TRBJ2-3	TRBV6-1	TRBD1	CASSKTGVSDTQYF	TGTGCCAGCTCCAAGACAGGGGTCTCAGATACGCAGTATTTT
many	TRBJ2-5	TRBV7-6	.	CASSLEVPQQETQYF	TGTGCCAGCAGCTTAGAAGTCCCCCAACAAGAGACCCAGTACTTC
many	TRBJ2-1	TRBV24-1	TRBD1	CATSDCGQGNCDEQFF	TGTGCCACCAGTGATTGCGGACAGGGGAATTGCGATGAGCAGTTCTTC
few	TRBJ2-3	TRBV28	TRBD2	CASSFYIIAGITDTQYF	TGTGCCAGCAGTTTTTATATAATAGCGGGGATCACAGATACGCAGTATTTT
few	TRBJ2-3	TRBV5-1	.	CASSLGLGVLKTDTQYF	TGCGCCAGCAGCTTGGGATTGGGAGTGCTGAAAACAGATACGCAGTATTTT
.	TRBJ2-7	TRBV3-1	.	CASSPPGYTAYEQYF	TGTGCCAGCAGCCCTCCAGGCTATACGGCCTACGAGCAGTACTTC
many	TRBJ2-1	TRBV5-5	.	CASLDQPLREQFF	TGTGCCAGCCTGGACCAGCCTCTTAGGGAGCAGTTCTTC
many	TRBJ1-1	TRBV20-1	.	CSAPGGSRDTEAFF	TGCAGTGCCCCGGGGGGCAGCCGAGACACTGAAGCTTTCTTT
many	TRBJ2-3	TRBV28	TRBD2	CASSVAGGYFETQYF	TGTGCCAGCAGTGTAGCGGGAGGGTATTTTGAGACGCAGTATTTT
.	TRBJ2-1	TRBV5-5	TRBD2	CASSQDSLAGVEQFF	TGTGCCAGCAGCCAGGATAGCCTAGCGGGAGTCGAGCAGTTCTTC